The subject of this entry is one T cell receptor (beta chain). The data originate from a study of blood T cell repertoires in COVID-19. Study context: Donors in the United States, Italy and Spain gave samples during acute or convalescent COVID-19. The analysed material was cDNA or gDNA that came from T cells, B-cell-depleted T cells, or PBMCs.

Trimming removed 3 bases at V and 1 base at J, with 15 bases between. Germline loops: CDR1 LGHDT, CDR2 YNNKEL (reference sequence). The CDR3 has 17 amino acids. Cohorts were determined from participant-reported clinical history. Authors' processing steps: Amplifying reference gene primers gave estimates of nucleated cell counts. TCRdb keeps only in-frame clones here, not all; method: immunoSEQ multiplex PCR. The V and J calls and clone size were taken over from that table, and D and trimming were inferred from the DNA. This sample has approximately 300,000 clones, with roughly 87% found just once. The chain recombines TRBV3-1 (or the pseudogene TRBV3-2) with TRBJ2-2, with D tentatively TRBD1 (6 bases). Sample: PBMCs or T cells enriched from blood (not recorded which). This receptor was obtained from a woman aged 25 to 39 who had recovered from COVID-19. The chain's CDR3 is CASSHEGGWMNTGELFF. The CDR3 nucleotides read TGTGCCAGCAGCCATGAAGGGGGTTGGATGAACACCGGGGAGCTGTTTTTT.